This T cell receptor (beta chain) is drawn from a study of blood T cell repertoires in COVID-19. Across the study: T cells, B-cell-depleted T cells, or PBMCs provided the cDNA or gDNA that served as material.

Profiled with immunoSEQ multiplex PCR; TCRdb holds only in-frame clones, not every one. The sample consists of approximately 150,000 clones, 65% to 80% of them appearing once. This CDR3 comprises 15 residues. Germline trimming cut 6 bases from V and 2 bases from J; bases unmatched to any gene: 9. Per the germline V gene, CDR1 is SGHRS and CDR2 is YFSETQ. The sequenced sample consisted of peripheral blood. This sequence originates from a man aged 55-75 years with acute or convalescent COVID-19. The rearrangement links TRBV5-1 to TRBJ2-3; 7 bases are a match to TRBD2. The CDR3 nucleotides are TGCGCCAGCACCCCCCAAGCGGGATCCACAGATACGCAGTATTTT. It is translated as CASTPQAGSTDTQYF.